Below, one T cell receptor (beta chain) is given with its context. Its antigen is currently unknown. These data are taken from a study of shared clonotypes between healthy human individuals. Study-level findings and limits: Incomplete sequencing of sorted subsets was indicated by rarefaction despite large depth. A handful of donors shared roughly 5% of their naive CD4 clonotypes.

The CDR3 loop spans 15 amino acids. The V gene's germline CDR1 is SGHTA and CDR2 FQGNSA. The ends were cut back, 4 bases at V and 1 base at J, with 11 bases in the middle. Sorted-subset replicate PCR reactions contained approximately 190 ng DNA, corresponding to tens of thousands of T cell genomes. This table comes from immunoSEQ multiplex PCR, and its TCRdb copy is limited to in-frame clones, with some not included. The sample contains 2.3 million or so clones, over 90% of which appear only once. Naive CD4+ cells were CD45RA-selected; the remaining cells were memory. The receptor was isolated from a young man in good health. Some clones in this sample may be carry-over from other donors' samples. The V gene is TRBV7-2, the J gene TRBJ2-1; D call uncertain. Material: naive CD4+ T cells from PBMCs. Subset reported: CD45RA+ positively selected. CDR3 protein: CASSSQTPSYNEQFF. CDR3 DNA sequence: TGTGCCAGCAGCTCACAGACACCATCCTACAATGAGCAGTTCTTC.